A selection of T cell receptor beta chains follows, all from one sample in a study of shared clonotypes between healthy human individuals. Sequencing was performed with immunoSEQ multiplex PCR; in TCRdb, only in-frame clones are kept and a portion is missing. The sample records 70,000 to 95,000 clones, about 61% being singletons. The specimen was memory CD8+ T cells sorted from blood. The receptors were gathered from a young man in good health. The CDR3 runs from the conserved cysteine through the conserved F or W. The D gene is left open where the match is weak. The listing skips clone size in some rows; elsewhere it reads once, few, many or a size class.

.	TRBV30	many	TRBJ2-7	CAWSGPGYEQYF	TGTGCCTGGAGTGGACCGGGCTACGAGCAGTACTTC
TRBD2	TRBV7-9	few	TRBJ2-3	CASRSGLAGVVDTQYF	TGTGCCAGCAGATCCGGACTAGCGGGAGTTGTAGATACGCAGTATTTT
.	TRBV6-1	.	TRBJ2-2	CASSSGTGELFF	TGTGCCAGCAGTTCAGGAACCGGGGAGCTGTTTTTT
.	TRBV29-1	.	TRBJ2-5	CSVWDETGTQYF	TGCAGCGTTTGGGACGAAACCGGGACCCAGTACTTC
.	TRBV25-1	few	TRBJ2-7	CASSDQRGEQYF	TGTGCCAGCAGTGATCAAAGGGGGGAGCAGTACTTC
.	TRBV13	.	TRBJ2-1	CASSLLSGGLMSYNEQFF	TGTGCCAGCAGCCTCCTGAGTGGAGGGTTAATGTCCTACAATGAGCAGTTCTTC
.	TRBV10-3	.	TRBJ2-7	CAISDPSYEQYF	TGTGCCATCAGTGATCCCTCCTACGAGCAGTACTTC
.	TRBV5-1	.	TRBJ2-5	CASRTGDTFSQETQYF	TGCGCCAGCAGAACGGGGGACACTTTCTCCCAAGAGACCCAGTACTTC
.	TRBV11-2	.	TRBJ1-1	CASSLGGDLRGAFF	TGTGCCAGCAGCTTAGGGGGCGACCTCCGGGGAGCTTTCTTT
TRBD2	TRBV14	.	TRBJ2-1	CASSRMTSGLYNEQFF	TGTGCCAGCAGCCGGATGACTAGCGGCCTTTACAATGAGCAGTTCTTC
.	TRBV10-1	.	TRBJ2-7	CASSVDIGYEQYF	TGCGCCAGCAGTGTCGACATCGGCTACGAGCAGTACTTC
.	TRBV4-2	.	TRBJ1-5	CASSQVRTGGQPQHF	TGTGCCAGCAGCCAAGTTAGGACGGGAGGACAGCCCCAGCATTTT
.	TRBV28	many	TRBJ2-1	CASSLDPNTEQFF	TGTGCCAGCAGTTTAGACCCAAATACTGAGCAGTTCTTC
.	TRBV9	.	TRBJ1-5	CASSETSQDSPNQPQHF	TGTGCCAGCAGCGAAACATCTCAGGACAGCCCAAATCAGCCCCAGCATTTT
.	TRBV7-9	many	TRBJ1-5	CASSLGQASNQPQHF	TGTGCCAGCAGCTTAGGGCAGGCTAGCAATCAGCCCCAGCATTTT
TRBD1	TRBV28	.	TRBJ2-2	CASSLTGSTGELFF	TGTGCCAGCAGTTTGACAGGGAGTACCGGGGAGCTGTTTTTT
.	TRBV7-9	few	TRBJ1-5	CASSFAGFNQPQHF	TGTGCCAGCAGCTTCGCCGGTTTCAATCAGCCCCAGCATTTT
.	TRBV15	.	TRBJ2-2	CATSDSVDKNTGELFF	TGTGCCACCAGTGATTCCGTGGACAAGAACACCGGGGAGCTGTTTTTT
.	TRBV7-2	.	TRBJ1-1	CASSPGHANTEAFF	TGTGCCAGCAGCCCCGGACATGCGAACACTGAAGCTTTCTTT
TRBD2	TRBV9	.	TRBJ2-1	CASSDPPSGRGSYNEQFF	TGTGCCAGCAGCGACCCCCCAAGCGGGAGGGGGTCGTACAATGAGCAGTTCTTC
.	TRBV29-1	.	TRBJ2-3	CSVGSPFTDTQYF	TGCAGCGTTGGTTCGCCTTTCACAGATACGCAGTATTTT
TRBD1	TRBV11-2	.	TRBJ2-3	CASSDPGTGITDTQYF	TGTGCCAGCAGCGACCCCGGGACAGGGATCACAGATACGCAGTATTTT
.	TRBV21-1	.	TRBJ1-4	CASTYRAQANEKLFF	TGTGCCAGCACCTACCGGGCACAGGCAAATGAAAAACTGTTTTTT
.	TRBV25-1	few	TRBJ2-1	CASSANNEQFF	TGTGCCAGCAGTGCCAACAATGAGCAGTTCTTC
TRBD1	TRBV13	.	TRBJ2-5	CASSFRDRGGETQYF	TGTGCCAGCAGCTTCCGGGACAGGGGGGGAGAGACCCAGTACTTC
.	TRBV7-9	.	TRBJ2-1	CASSLEVEYYNEQFF	TGTGCCAGCAGCTTAGAGGTGGAGTACTACAATGAGCAGTTCTTC
TRBD1	TRBV6-5	few	TRBJ2-3	CASSPGQGPDTQYF	TGTGCCAGCAGTCCTGGACAGGGACCAGATACGCAGTATTTT
TRBD1	TRBV28	few	TRBJ2-3	CASTPGQLTKATSTDTQYF	TGTGCCAGTACTCCGGGACAGTTGACGAAAGCCACTAGCACAGATACGCAGTATTTT
TRBD1	TRBV28	.	TRBJ2-7	CASSRQGATF	TGTGCCAGCAGTCGACAGGGGGCAACCTTC
TRBD1	TRBV11-1	.	TRBJ2-3	CASSLGPGQGADTQYF	TGTGCCAGCAGCTTAGGCCCGGGACAGGGGGCAGATACGCAGTATTTT
.	TRBV28	.	TRBJ2-1	CASSPGNEQFF	TGTGCCAGCAGCCCCGGAAATGAGCAGTTCTTC
TRBD1	TRBV5-1	.	TRBJ1-4	CASTGGAGTNEKLFF	TGCGCCAGTACAGGGGGCGCGGGAACTAATGAAAAACTGTTTTTT
TRBD1	TRBV18	.	TRBJ1-2	CASSPRLLGQAMYYGYTF	TGTGCCAGCTCACCACGACTCCTGGGACAGGCGATGTACTATGGCTACACCTTC
TRBD1	TRBV19	.	TRBJ1-2	CASTIATGTDYGYTF	TGTGCCAGTACCATAGCGACAGGGACTGACTATGGCTACACCTTC
.	TRBV7-6	.	TRBJ2-7	CASSPSLGGEQYF	TGTGCCAGCAGCCCAAGCTTGGGAGGCGAGCAGTACTTC
.	TRBV6-1	.	TRBJ1-1	CASSRDYIGGTEAFF	TGTGCCAGCAGTAGGGACTATATCGGGGGCACTGAAGCTTTCTTT
.	TRBV7-2	.	TRBJ2-7	CASSFPDPTYYEQYF	TGTGCCAGCAGCTTTCCGGACCCTACTTACTACGAGCAGTACTTC
TRBD2	TRBV11-2	medium-sized	TRBJ2-7	CASSFRLAGVDEQYF	TGTGCCAGCAGCTTCCGACTAGCGGGAGTAGATGAGCAGTACTTC
.	TRBV21-1	few	TRBJ2-7	CASRDSLLSPGLAGGIAYEQYF	TGTGCCAGCCGGGACAGCCTTCTGTCACCGGGACTAGCGGGAGGGATAGCCTACGAGCAGTACTTC
.	TRBV14	.	TRBJ2-7	CASSPWTTVGEQYF	TGTGCCAGCAGCCCCTGGACGACCGTCGGGGAGCAGTACTTC
.	TRBV28	few	TRBJ1-2	CASSLLYGYTF	TGTGCCAGCAGTTTACTATATGGCTACACCTTC
.	TRBV10-2	.	TRBJ2-7	CARGGAQTGEQYF	TGCGCCAGGGGGGGGGCCCAGACCGGCGAGCAGTACTTC